This T cell receptor beta chain originates from a study of spatial heterogeneity in lung cancer. Study details: Sequence detection consistently recorded a greater number of beta-chain than alpha-chain sequences. There were, on average, more than 9.5 raw-read appearances for each unique TCR and UMI combination. Regarding the study as a whole: The recorded estimate of tumor T cell coverage is 6% to 9% for alpha chains and about 12% for beta chains. Tracking of tumor mutation counts was seen in expanded intratumoral alpha and beta TCR counts.

TCRdb called the 5' RACE reads again in MiXCR, with one record for every CDR3 protein. Among some 18,000 distinct CDR3 sequences listed, roughly 7.5% were seen once. On this clonotype itself: Its antigen is still unknown.

The CDR3 is made up of 14 amino acids. Between the trimmed V and J ends, which lost 0 bases and 4 bases, there was a span of 13 bases. From germline, CDR1 is DFQATT and CDR2 SNEGSKA (reference sequence). Stated time point: sample taken at primary tumor resection. This receptor was obtained from a male donor with early-stage non-small cell lung cancer. The sample in question was lung tumor tissue, obtained at surgery. The chain has TRBV20-1 and TRBJ2-7; D possibly corresponds to TRBD1 (6 bases). This chain's CDR3 is CSARETDRGYEQYF. CDR3 nucleotide sequence: TGCAGTGCTAGAGAAACGGACAGAGGGTACGAGCAGTACTTC.